This T cell receptor (beta chain) was identified during a study of blood T cell repertoires in COVID-19. Background on the study: T cells, B-cell-depleted T cells, or PBMCs supplied cDNA or gDNA.

This CDR3 is 16 amino acids long. Per the germline V gene, CDR1 is SGDLS and CDR2 is YYNGEE. J was trimmed by 5 bases and V by 0 bases; bases with no gene match: 7. Original processing notes: Reference gene primer amplification in the assay estimated nucleated cell counts. Only in-frame clones appear in the TCRdb table, and some are missing; sequencing was by immunoSEQ multiplex PCR. V and J calls and clone size are those listed in that table; D and trimming were worked out from the DNA. The sample yields 150,000 to 200,000 clones, around 90% seen once. This clone was seen a single time. This TCR came from a man aged 50-59 years with acute or convalescent COVID-19. The rearrangement uses TRBV9 and TRBJ2-5, with 10 positions matching TRBD2. Material: peripheral blood. The CDR3 region has the DNA TGTGCCAGCAGCGTAGGGTCTAGCGGGGGTCATGAGACCCAGTACTTC. It encodes CASSVGSSGGHETQYF.